The 11 T cell receptor beta chains given below trace back to one sample, sequenced in a study of blood T cell repertoires in COVID-19. Sequencing was performed with immunoSEQ multiplex PCR; in TCRdb, only in-frame clones are kept and a portion is missing. The sample lists about 380,000 clones; 88% were seen once. The sample comprised PBMCs or T cells enriched from blood (not recorded which). Source of these receptors: a woman aged 18-29 years who had recovered from COVID-19.

This chain uses TRBV30 with TRBJ1-4; D may be TRBD1 (5 bases). The CDR3 consists of 14 residues. The germline V gene has CDR1 GTSNPN and CDR2 SVGIG (reference sequence). Trimming left V 0 bases short and J 5 bases short, with 10 bases between. Here the CDR3 reads CAWSVGGLNEKLFF. The CDR3 DNA reads TGTGCCTGGAGTGTCGGGGGTCTAAATGAAAAACTGTTTTTT.

The V call is TRBV9, the J call TRBJ2-3; tentatively, D is TRBD2 (6 bases). Trimming shortened V by 2 bases and J by 0 bases, and 13 bases separated the two germline ends. CDR3 length: 16 residues. CDR1 and CDR2 (germline): SGDLS, YYNGEE. The CDR3 bases are TGTGCCAGCAGCGTCTTTACGGGGACTAGCACAGATACGCAGTATTTT. Its protein product is CASSVFTGTSTDTQYF.

V usage is TRBV28 and J usage is TRBJ1-3, with a possible D match to TRBD1 (5 bases). The CDR3 sequence is 15 residues long. Germline V gene data show CDR1 as MDHEN and CDR2 as SYDVKM. Deletions cut 6 bases from V and 2 bases from J, with 14 bases between. DNA of the CDR3: TGTGCCAGCAGAAAACCATGGGGCCCTGGAAACACCATATATTTT. This translates into CASRKPWGPGNTIYF.

The chain carries TRBV29-1 and TRBJ1-4, with D unclear. V shed 4 bases and J shed 3 bases, with 6 bases lying between them. This CDR3 region has 12 residues. Germline lookup yields CDR1 SQVTM and CDR2 ANQGSEA. The CDR3 sequence is CSVVESNEKLFF. DNA for the CDR3: TGCAGCGTTGTTGAGTCTAATGAAAAACTGTTTTTT.

The table lists this clone with a few counts. The genes are TRBV10-1 and TRBJ2-6, with D hard to call. Germline V gene lookup returns CDR1 WNHNN and CDR2 SYGVQD (reference sequence). This CDR3 is 17 amino acids long. Trimming shortened V by 4 bases and J by 2 bases, and 15 bases separated the two germline ends. The CDR3 sequence is CASSGGIGAAGANVLTF. CDR3 nucleotides: TGCGCCAGCAGTGGCGGTATTGGCGCCGCTGGGGCCAACGTCCTGACTTTC.

The chain employs TRBV5-1 and TRBJ1-2; D unresolved. Per the germline V gene, CDR1 is SGHRS and CDR2 is YFSETQ. This CDR3 spans 14 amino acids. Trimming stripped 4 bases from V and 3 bases from J, with 13 bases between. This CDR3 reads CASSKHGADYGYTF. The DNA for the CDR3 is TGCGCCAGCAGCAAACACGGAGCGGACTATGGCTACACCTTC.

CDR3 sequence reads: CASSLVASGGSYEQYF. CDR3 DNA: TGTGCCAGCAGCTTAGTGGCTAGCGGGGGCTCCTACGAGCAGTACTTC. V and J are TRBV7-8 and TRBJ2-7; 10 bases agree with TRBD2. J gave up 0 bases and V 1 base, and 3 bases lay outside the gene matches. The germline V gene encodes CDR1 SGHVS and CDR2 FQNEAQ. CDR3 length: 16 amino acids.

The chain combines TRBV13 with TRBJ1-1; tentative D call: TRBD1 (6 bases). The ends were cut back, 4 bases at V and 1 base at J, with 7 bases in the middle. The CDR3 covers 13 residues. Per the germline V gene, CDR1 is PRHDT and CDR2 is FYEKMQ (reference sequence). Here the CDR3 reads CASSSRGNTEAFF. CDR3 nucleotide sequence: TGTGCCAGCAGCTCCAGGGGGAACACTGAAGCTTTCTTT. The full variable domain, completed using reference TRBV13 and TRBJ1-1, is AAGVIQSPRHLIKEKRETATLKCYPIPRHDTVYWYQQGPGQDPQFLISFYEKMQSDKGSIPDRFSAQQFSDYHSELNMSSLELGDSALYFCASSSRGNTEAFFGQGTRLTVV.

Only one count was recorded for this clone. The genes are TRBV19 and TRBJ2-7, with D perhaps matching TRBD1 (5 bases). Trimming took off 5 bases at V and 2 bases at J, with 13 bases between the two ends. CDR1 is LNHDA, CDR2 SQIVND, per germline (reference sequence). The CDR3 runs to 14 residues. The chain's CDR3 is CASSPQGRAYEQYF. As DNA, the CDR3 is TGTGCCAGTAGTCCCCAGGGCAGGGCCTACGAGCAGTACTTC.

The rearrangement joins TRBV9 to TRBJ1-6; the match to TRBD1 covers 9 bases. CDR1 is SGDLS, CDR2 YYNGEE, per germline. The CDR3 covers 18 residues. V was clipped by 5 bases and J by 5 bases; unmatched bases: 14. CDR3 sequence (DNA): TGTGCCAGCAGTATCCGGGACAGGGCGAACACTAATAATTCACCCCTCCACTTT. It specifies CASSIRDRANTNNSPLHF.

V and J are TRBV5-1 and TRBJ1-2, with 8 positions matching TRBD1. Germline CDR1 reads SGHRS; CDR2 reads YFSETQ. The CDR3 extends over 14 amino acids. The V segment lost 2 bases and the J segment 3 bases; nucleotides outside the gene matches: 3. CDR3 region: CASSFTTGDYGYTF. In DNA, the CDR3 is TGCGCCAGCAGCTTTACGACAGGGGACTATGGCTACACCTTC.